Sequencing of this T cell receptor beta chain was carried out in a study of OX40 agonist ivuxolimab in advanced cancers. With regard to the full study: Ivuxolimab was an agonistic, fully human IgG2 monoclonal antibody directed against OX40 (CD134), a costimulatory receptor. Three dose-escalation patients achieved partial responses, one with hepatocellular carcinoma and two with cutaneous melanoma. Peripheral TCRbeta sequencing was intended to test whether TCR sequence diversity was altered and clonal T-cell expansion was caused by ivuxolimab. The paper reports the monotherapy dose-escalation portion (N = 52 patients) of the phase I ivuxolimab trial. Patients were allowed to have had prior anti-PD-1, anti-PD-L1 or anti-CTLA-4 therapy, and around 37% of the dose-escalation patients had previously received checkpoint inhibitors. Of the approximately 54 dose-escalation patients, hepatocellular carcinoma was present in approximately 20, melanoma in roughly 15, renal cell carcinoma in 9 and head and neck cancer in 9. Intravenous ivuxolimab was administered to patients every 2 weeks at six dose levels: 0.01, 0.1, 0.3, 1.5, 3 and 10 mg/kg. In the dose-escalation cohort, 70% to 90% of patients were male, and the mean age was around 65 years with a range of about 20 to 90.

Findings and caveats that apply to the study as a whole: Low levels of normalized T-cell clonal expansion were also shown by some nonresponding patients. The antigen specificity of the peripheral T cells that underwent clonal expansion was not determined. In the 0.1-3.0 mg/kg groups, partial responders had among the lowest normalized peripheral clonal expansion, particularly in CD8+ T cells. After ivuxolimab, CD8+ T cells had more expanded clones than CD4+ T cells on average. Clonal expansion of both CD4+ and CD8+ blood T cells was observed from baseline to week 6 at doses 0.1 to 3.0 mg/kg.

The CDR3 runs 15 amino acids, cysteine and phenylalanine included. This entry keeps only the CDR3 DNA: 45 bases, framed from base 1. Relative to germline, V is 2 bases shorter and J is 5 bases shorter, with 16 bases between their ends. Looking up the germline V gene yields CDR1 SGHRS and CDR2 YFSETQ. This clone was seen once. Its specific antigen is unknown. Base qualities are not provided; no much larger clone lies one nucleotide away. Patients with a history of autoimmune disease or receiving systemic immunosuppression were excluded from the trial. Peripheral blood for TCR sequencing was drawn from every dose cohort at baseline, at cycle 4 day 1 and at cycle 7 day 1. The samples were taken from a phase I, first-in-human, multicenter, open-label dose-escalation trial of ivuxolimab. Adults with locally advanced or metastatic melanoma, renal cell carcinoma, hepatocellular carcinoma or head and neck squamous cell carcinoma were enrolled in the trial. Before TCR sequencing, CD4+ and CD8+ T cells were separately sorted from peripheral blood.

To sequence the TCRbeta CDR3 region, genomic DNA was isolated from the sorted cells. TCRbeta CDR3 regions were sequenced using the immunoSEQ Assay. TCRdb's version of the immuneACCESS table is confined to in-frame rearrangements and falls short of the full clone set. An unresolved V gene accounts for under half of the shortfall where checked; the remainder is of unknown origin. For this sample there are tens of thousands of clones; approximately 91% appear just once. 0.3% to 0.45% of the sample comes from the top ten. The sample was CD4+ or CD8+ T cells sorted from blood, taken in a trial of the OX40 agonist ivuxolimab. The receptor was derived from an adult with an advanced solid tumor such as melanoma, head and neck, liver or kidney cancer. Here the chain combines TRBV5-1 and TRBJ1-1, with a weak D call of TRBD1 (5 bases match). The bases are TGCGCCAGCAGCTTAACTGTTTTCAGGGATACTGAAGCTTTCTTT. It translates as CASSLTVFRDTEAFF.